Below, 19 T cell receptor beta chains from the same sample are listed, as sequenced in a study of neurological immune-mediated disorders. Time point denoted: longitudinal time-point 1 (baseline). TCRdb fed the 5' RACE reads into MiXCR, producing one record per CDR3 protein. The sample shows 71,000 or so distinct CDR3 sequences, roughly an eighth of them seen only once. Sequencing was carried out using PBMCs. Receptor source: a female donor with HTLV-1-associated myelopathy (HAM/TSP).

The table lists this clonotype with many counts. The chain is built from TRBV18 and TRBJ2-7; tentatively, D is TRBD1 (6 bases). CDR1 is KGHSH, CDR2 LQKENI, per germline. The V and J ends lost 3 bases and 0 bases respectively, with 9 bases between them. CDR3 length: 14 amino acids. Here the CDR3 DNA reads TGTGCCAGCTCACCTCCGGGACACTCCTACGAGCAGTACTTC. Translation gives CASSPPGHSYEQYF.

In its sample, this clonotype was seen many times. This chain links TRBV20-1 with TRBJ2-5; 11 nucleotides line up with TRBD2. The V gene end was trimmed by 4 bases and the J gene end by 6 bases; junction bases not matched to a gene: 10. Germline V CDR1 and CDR2: DFQATT, SNEGSKA (reference sequence). The CDR3 runs 15 residues. DNA for the CDR3: TGCAGTGCTATGGGGACTAGCGGTAAAGGGAAGACCCAGTACTTC. The encoded protein is CSAMGTSGKGKTQYF.

There are many counts of this clonotype. The gene calls are TRBV5-1 and TRBJ2-7, with D perhaps assigned TRBD1 or TRBD2 (5 bases each). Germline-derived CDR1 and CDR2 are SGHRS and YFSETQ. Trimming removed 0 bases from V and 5 bases from J, with 12 bases in between. The CDR3 spans 14 residues. The DNA for the CDR3 is TGCGCCAGCAGCTTGGCGGCCAGGGACGACGAGCAGTACTTC. Protein: CASSLAARDDEQYF.

There are many counts of this clonotype. This rearrangement joins TRBV29-1 to TRBJ2-1; D remains ambiguous. Germline CDR1 is SQVTM and CDR2 is ANQGSEA. The CDR3 loop spans 13 amino acids. Trimming removed 2 bases from V and 2 bases from J, with 7 bases in between. CDR3 DNA sequence: TGCAGCGTTGAACGGGTTACCTACAATGAGCAGTTCTTC. It translates to CSVERVTYNEQFF.

This clonotype was counted at least ten times. This chain connects TRBV10-3 to TRBJ2-7, with no clear D. Trimming pared 2 bases from V and 2 bases from J, leaving 7 bases between. Per germline, CDR1 ENHRY and CDR2 SYGVKD. The CDR3 extends over 13 amino acids. The CDR3 loop is CAISEVTPYEQYF. CDR3 nucleotides: TGTGCCATCAGTGAGGTCACTCCCTACGAGCAGTACTTC.

This clonotype was observed many times. J is TRBJ2-4 and V is TRBV6-5; the match to TRBD2 covers 15 bases. After removal of 6 bases from V and 1 base from J, the junction contained 7 bases not matched to a gene. Germline V lookup: CDR1 MNHEY, CDR2 SVGAGI. The length of the CDR3 is 18 residues. CDR3 protein: CASSLLGLAGGAKNIQYF. The CDR3 DNA follows: TGTGCCAGCAGCCTACTGGGACTAGCGGGGGGTGCCAAAAACATTCAGTACTTC.

In this sample, this clonotype turned up many times. In DNA form, the CDR3 reads TGCGCCAGCAGACCTAGGGACCAGCTAAAGGGTGAGCAGTTCTTC. Its translation is CASRPRDQLKGEQFF. This sequence joins TRBV5-1 and TRBJ2-1; either TRBD1 or TRBD2 may fit D (5 bases each). The CDR3 length is 15 residues. Trimming shortened V by 5 bases and J by 9 bases, and 21 bases separated the two germline ends. The germline V gene encodes CDR1 SGHRS and CDR2 YFSETQ.

This clonotype was seen at least ten times. The chain employs TRBV9 and TRBJ2-1; 8 bases fit TRBD1. In germline, CDR1 is SGDLS, CDR2 YYNGEE. This CDR3 contains 14 residues. V lost 3 bases, J lost 4 bases, and 3 bases stayed unmatched. CDR3 DNA sequence: TGTGCCAGCAGCGGGGACAGGATTTACAATGAGCAGTTCTTC. Translation: CASSGDRIYNEQFF.

This clonotype came up a few times. The chain couples TRBV20-1 to TRBJ2-5; D not resolved. The CDR3 runs to 12 residues. The ends were cut back, 4 bases at V and 1 base at J, with 7 bases in the middle. The germline V gene encodes CDR1 DFQATT and CDR2 SNEGSKA (reference sequence). The CDR3 reads CSATRIQETQYF. The CDR3 DNA sequence: TGCAGTGCTACACGAATCCAAGAGACCCAGTACTTC.

This rearrangement joins TRBV9 to TRBJ1-2, with TRBD1 identical over 7 bases. V shed 7 bases, J shed 3 bases, and the junction held 24 bases outside the gene matches. Germline loops: CDR1 SGDLS, CDR2 YYNGEE. There are 19 residues in the CDR3. CDR3 coding DNA: TGTGCCAGCGCCCTGGGGAGGGGAACAGGGGATTTTCGCCACTATGGCTACACCTTC. Amino acid sequence: CASALGRGTGDFRHYGYTF.

The CDR3 is CASSLGLLAGPDEQFF. CDR3 bases: TGTGCCAGCAGCTTAGGACTCCTAGCGGGGCCGGATGAGCAGTTCTTC. V usage is TRBV7-3 and J usage is TRBJ2-1; 9 bases fit TRBD2. Germline loops: CDR1 SGHTA, CDR2 FQGTGA. V was clipped by 2 bases and J by 8 bases; unmatched bases: 10. The CDR3 is made up of 16 amino acids.

This clonotype was detected ten times or more. The rearrangement joins TRBV27 to TRBJ1-6; possibly TRBD1 for D (5 bases). The germline V gene has CDR1 MNHEY and CDR2 SMNVEV (reference sequence). The CDR3 runs to 16 residues. V was cut by 2 bases and J by 10 bases, with 18 bases left in between. The CDR3 DNA sequence: TGTGCCAGCAGTTTAACCGCAGGGTCTCTGAGATCACCCCTCCACTTT. Translation: CASSLTAGSLRSPLHF.

At least ten counts were recorded for this clonotype. The rearrangement joins TRBV4-1 to TRBJ2-2; the D gene is possibly TRBD1 (6 bases). Germline V CDR1 and CDR2: MGHRA, YSYEKL. This CDR3 is 16 amino acids long. Trimming pared 6 bases from V and 5 bases from J, leaving 19 bases between. CDR3 protein: CASSHRPGEWTGELFF. CDR3 coding DNA: TGCGCCAGCAGTCACCGACCAGGGGAGTGGACCGGGGAGCTGTTTTTT.

Comment on this clonotype: A much larger clone is a single base away; this may be a read error. The chain employs TRBV20-1 and TRBJ1-1, with 11 bases that match TRBD1. The CDR3 spans 14 residues. CDR1 and CDR2 from the germline V gene are DFQATT and SNEGSKA (reference sequence). V shed 3 bases, J shed 6 bases, and the junction held 6 bases outside the gene matches. CDR3 nucleotides: TGCAGTGCTAGGTGGACAGGGGGCGCCTCTGAAGCTTTCTTT. Its translation: CSARWTGGASEAFF.

This clonotype was observed many times. The chain couples TRBV5-1 to TRBJ2-1; D is perhaps TRBD1 or TRBD2 (6 bases each). CDR3 length: 13 residues. V lost 4 bases to trimming and J lost 12 bases, with 17 bases between them. CDR1 and CDR2 (germline): SGHRS, YFSETQ. In DNA form, the CDR3 reads TGCGCCAGCAGCACTAATCCGGAGGGGGGGCAGTTCTTC. As protein: CASSTNPEGGQFF. The variable domain in full, completed from reference TRBV5-1 and TRBJ2-1, reads KAGVTQTPRYLIKTRGQQVTLSCSPISGHRSVSWYQQTPGQGLQFLFEYFSETQRNKGNFPGRFSGRQFSNSRSEMNVSTLELGDSALYLCASSTNPEGGQFFGPGTRLTVL.

This clonotype was recorded many times. V gene TRBV12-3 or TRBV12-4 combines with J gene TRBJ2-7, with D possibly TRBD2 on 6 matching bases. This CDR3 spans 13 amino acids. The V gene lost 6 bases and the J gene lost 4 bases, with 13 bases spanning the gap. CDR3 sequence reads: CASRGGSSYEQYF. The DNA of the CDR3 is TGTGCCAGCAGAGGAGGGTCGAGTTACGAGCAGTACTTC.

Regarding this clonotype: One base away lies a much larger clone, so this may be a sequencing read error. The chain couples TRBV14 to TRBJ2-5; tentatively, D is TRBD1 or TRBD2 (5 bases each). The V gene's germline CDR1 is SGHDN and CDR2 FVKESK. This CDR3 is built from 12 residues. The CDR3 reads CASSQGRETQCF. Written as DNA, the CDR3 is TGTGCCAGCAGCCAGGGACGAGAGACCCAGTGCTTC.

There are many counts of this clonotype. J is TRBJ2-5 and V is TRBV7-9, with 7 bases lining up with TRBD2. The CDR3 consists of 14 residues. Looked up from germline, CDR1 is SEHNR and CDR2 is FQNEAQ (reference sequence). V lost 5 bases, J lost 2 bases, and 5 bases stayed unmatched. Here the CDR3 DNA reads TGTGCCAGCAGCCTAAACGGGGGGCAAGAGACCCAGTACTTC. Protein: CASSLNGGQETQYF. The whole variable domain, remainder taken from reference TRBV7-9 and TRBJ2-5, is DTGVSQNPRHKITKRGQNVTFRCDPISEHNRLYWYRQTLGQGPEFLTYFQNEAQLEKSRLLSDRFSAERPKGSFSTLEIQRTEQGDSAMYLCASSLNGGQETQYFGPGTRLLVL.

At least ten counts were recorded for this clonotype. The rearrangement joins TRBV7-9 to TRBJ1-2; D remains unclear. The CDR3 is 15 residues long. The germline gives CDR1 SEHNR, CDR2 FQNEAQ (reference sequence). V lost 5 bases and J lost 5, with 18 bases in between. CDR3 region: CASSPNVARGYGYTF. Here the CDR3 DNA reads TGTGCCAGCAGCCCAAATGTGGCTCGGGGTTATGGCTACACCTTC.